The TCR beta chain described here comes from a study of T cell repertoires in cytomegalovirus infection. This clonotype was counted only a few times. TCRdb redid the calling of the reads with MiXCR, one entry per CDR3 protein. The data hold more than 350,000 distinct CDR3 sequences, with approximately 31% observed a single time. This TCR was recovered from a human donor in good health (CMV status not recorded). Some clones in this sample may be carry-over from other donors' samples. Input material: PBMCs.

CDR3 nucleotides: TGTGCCAGCTCACCCGCAGCCTACCAAGAGACCCAGTACTTC. This sequence encodes CASSPAAYQETQYF. This chain uses TRBV18 with TRBJ2-5, with unresolved D. V lost 3 bases and J 0 bases, leaving 8 bases between the germline ends. CDR3 length: 14 amino acids. Germline V lookup: CDR1 KGHSH, CDR2 LQKENI.